This T cell receptor (beta chain) was recorded in a study of T cell changes during pregnancy in multiple sclerosis. V shed 6 bases, J shed 3 bases, and the junction held 6 bases outside the gene matches. Germline CDR1 reads SQVTM; CDR2 reads ANQGSEA. The CDR3 has 14 amino acids. Profiling relied on immunoSEQ multiplex PCR, and the TCRdb table lists in-frame clones only, not all of them. This table has over 45,000 clones, 80% to 95% appearing once. Sequencing used CD4+ T cells from peripheral blood mononuclear cells, obtained after pregnancy. J is TRBJ2-1 and V is TRBV29-1; TRBD2 agrees at 9 bases. This clonotype was sampled from a female donor with multiple sclerosis, enrolled in a pregnancy study. The CDR3: CSVQSGRIYNEQFF. The CDR3 DNA reads TGCAGCGTACAAAGCGGGAGGATCTACAATGAGCAGTTCTTC.